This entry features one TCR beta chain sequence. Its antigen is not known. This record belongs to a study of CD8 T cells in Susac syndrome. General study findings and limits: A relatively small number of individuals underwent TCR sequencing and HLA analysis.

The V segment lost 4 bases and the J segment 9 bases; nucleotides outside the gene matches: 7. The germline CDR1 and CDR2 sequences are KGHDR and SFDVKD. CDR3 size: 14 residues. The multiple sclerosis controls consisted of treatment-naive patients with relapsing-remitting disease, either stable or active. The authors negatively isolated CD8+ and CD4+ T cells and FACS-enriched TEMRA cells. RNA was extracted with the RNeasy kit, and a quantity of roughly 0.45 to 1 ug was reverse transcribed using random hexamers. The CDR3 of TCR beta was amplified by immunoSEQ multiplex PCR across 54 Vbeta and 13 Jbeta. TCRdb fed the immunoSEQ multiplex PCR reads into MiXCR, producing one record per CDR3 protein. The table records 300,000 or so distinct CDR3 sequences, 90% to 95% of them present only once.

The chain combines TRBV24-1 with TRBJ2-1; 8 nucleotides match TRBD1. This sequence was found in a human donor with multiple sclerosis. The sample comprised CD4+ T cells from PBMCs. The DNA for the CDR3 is TGTGCCACCAGTGACCCCCTACAGGGGGGTGAGCAGTTCTTC. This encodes CATSDPLQGGEQFF.